Following are 4 T cell receptor beta chains from one sample sequenced in a study of cytomegalovirus exposure and HLA in healthy donors. Sequenced by immunoSEQ multiplex PCR; TCRdb stores in-frame clones only, minus some. The data contain 95,000 to 150,000 clones, under 90% of them singletons. Input material: PBMCs. All receptors derive from a woman under 30 in good health and CMV-seronegative.

This chain uses TRBV6-4 with TRBJ1-2, with TRBD1 as a possible D gene (5 bases). V was trimmed by 7 bases and J by 8 bases, leaving 14 bases between them. Germline V gives CDR1 MRHNA, CDR2 SNTAGT. The length of the CDR3 is 12 residues. The DNA for the CDR3 is TGTGCCAGCATCCCCACCAAGGGGGGCTACACCTTC. Protein sequence: CASIPTKGGYTF.

V gene TRBV15 combines with J gene TRBJ1-2, with 9 bases aligning to TRBD1. The germline V gene encodes CDR1 LNHNV and CDR2 YYDKDF (reference sequence). CDR3 length: 14 amino acids. Trimming at V came to 4 bases and at J to 7 bases, leaving 7 bases not matched to a gene. CDR3 bases: TGTGCCACCAGCACCCGGGACAGGGAAACTGGCTACACCTTC. This encodes CATSTRDRETGYTF. Drawing the rest from reference TRBV15 and TRBJ1-2, the complete variable domain is DAMVIQNPRYQVTQFGKPVTLSCSQTLNHNVMYWYQQKSSQAPKLLFHYYDKDFNNEADTPDNFQSRRPNTSFCFLDIRSPGLGDTAMYLCATSTRDRETGYTFGSGTRLTVV.

The V gene is TRBV18, the J gene TRBJ1-1, with 7 positions matching TRBD1. This CDR3 is 15 amino acids long. Trimming took 3 bases from V and 3 from J; bases not matched to a gene: 7. Germline-derived CDR1 and CDR2 are KGHSH and LQKENI. The CDR3 DNA follows: TGTGCCAGCTCACCGACAGGGCGTGGATACACTGAAGCTTTCTTT. Translated, it gives CASSPTGRGYTEAFF. The full variable domain, rest sourced from reference TRBV18 and TRBJ1-1, is NAGVMQNPRHLVRRRGQEARLRCSPMKGHSHVYWYRQLPEEGLKFMVYLQKENIIDESGMPKERFSAEFPKEGPSILRIQQVVRGDSAAYFCASSPTGRGYTEAFFGQGTRLTVV.

The chain recombines TRBV7-2 with TRBJ2-5; TRBD2 aligns across 8 bases. Germline trimming cut 5 bases from V and 5 bases from J; bases unmatched to any gene: 4. CDR3 size: 13 residues. Germline CDR1 and CDR2: SGHTA and FQGNSA. As DNA, the CDR3 is TGTGCCAGCAGCCCCCGGGGGGGGGAGACCCAGTACTTC. This sequence encodes CASSPRGGETQYF.